These 25 T cell receptor beta chains were sequenced from one sample in a study of PD-1 blockade in classical Hodgkin lymphoma. In every patient, relapse followed autologous stem cell transplantation, while exposure to brentuximab vedotin differed. Method: immunoSEQ multiplex PCR; TCRdb's copy keeps in-frame clones and lacks some. The sample records 90,000 to 100,000 clones, roughly 81% being singletons. Source: peripheral blood mononuclear cells (PBMCs), taken before the second cycle of nivolumab. These receptors all come from a human donor with classical Hodgkin lymphoma.

The CDR3 region is CAISESTSYEQFF. The CDR3, as DNA: TGTGCCATCAGTGAGTCGACCAGTTATGAGCAGTTCTTC. The chain couples TRBV10-3 to TRBJ2-1, with D unresolved. This CDR3 spans 13 amino acids. CDR1 and CDR2 (germline): ENHRY, SYGVKD. Trimming cost V 0 bases and J 8 bases, with 8 bases left between them.

CDR3 amino acids: CASHTRGCRGFNQPQHF. The CDR3 DNA follows: TGTGCCAGCCATACGCGGGGGTGCAGGGGGTTCAATCAGCCCCAGCATTTT. The chain combines TRBV6-4 with TRBJ1-5; 7 nucleotides agree with TRBD1. The V gene end was trimmed by 8 bases and the J gene end by 3 bases; junction bases not matched to a gene: 16. CDR3 size: 17 residues. Germline V gene lookup returns CDR1 MRHNA and CDR2 SNTAGT.

This chain connects TRBV10-3 to TRBJ2-1; TRBD2 agrees at 9 bases. Germline CDR1 reads ENHRY; CDR2 reads SYGVKD. The CDR3 is 17 residues long. J was trimmed by 0 bases and V by 5 bases; bases with no gene match: 8. CDR3 amino acids: CAISSLAGPSSYNEQFF. The DNA of the CDR3 is TGTGCCATCAGTTCACTAGCGGGTCCAAGCTCCTACAATGAGCAGTTCTTC.

The chain carries TRBV10-3 and TRBJ2-1, with 10 bases that match TRBD2. CDR3 length equals 15 residues. V lost 2 bases, J lost 5 bases, and 3 bases stayed unmatched. The germline V gene has CDR1 ENHRY and CDR2 SYGVKD. The CDR3 bases are TGTGCCATCAGTGAGACTAGCGGGAATCACAATGAGCAGTTCTTC. Amino acids: CAISETSGNHNEQFF.

The V call is TRBV2, the J call TRBJ2-3; TRBD2 is a possible D gene (7 bases). The CDR3 extends over 14 amino acids. CDR1 SNHLY and CDR2 FYNNEI come from the germline V gene. V lost 1 base to trimming and J lost 5 bases, with 10 bases between them. Here the CDR3 reads CASSEVGGGDTQYF. Written as DNA, the CDR3 is TGTGCCAGCAGTGAAGTGGGAGGGGGAGATACGCAGTATTTT.

V gene TRBV2 combines with J gene TRBJ1-5; D is ambiguous. This CDR3 region has 11 residues. V gave up 8 bases and J gave up 3 bases, with 5 bases separating them. The germline V gene has CDR1 SNHLY and CDR2 FYNNEI. The CDR3 loop reads CASGFNQPQHF. CDR3 nucleotides: TGTGCCAGCGGCTTCAATCAGCCCCAGCATTTT.

This clone came up a few times. The gene calls are TRBV10-2 and TRBJ1-1, with D perhaps TRBD1 (6 bases). The V and J ends lost 11 bases and 7 bases respectively, with 20 bases between them. This CDR3 spans 13 amino acids. CDR1 and CDR2 from the germline V gene are WSHSY and SAAADI. CDR3 in DNA: TGCGCCGTAGTTTCGGACAGAAGCCTTGAAGCTTTCTTT. Translating gives CAVVSDRSLEAFF.

This clone was picked up a small number of times. The V and J genes are TRBV19 and TRBJ1-2; a possible D gene is TRBD1 (6 bases). This CDR3 has 16 amino acids. Germline CDR1 LNHDA, CDR2 SQIVND (reference sequence). V was trimmed by 3 bases and J by 4 bases, leaving 18 bases between them. The CDR3, as DNA: TGTGCCAGTAGTATTATTGTCGGCAGGGGCTCCTATGGCTACACCTTC. Translating gives CASSIIVGRGSYGYTF.

The chain recombines TRBV7-8 with TRBJ2-1, with unresolved D. This CDR3 has 14 residues. V was pared by 2 bases and J by 5 bases, with 10 bases between. Germline CDR1 is SGHVS and CDR2 is FQNEAQ. CDR3 sequence: CASSLRIGDNEQFF. DNA for the CDR3: TGTGCCAGCAGCTTAAGGATAGGCGACAATGAGCAGTTCTTC. The full variable domain, completed using reference TRBV7-8 and TRBJ2-1, is GAGVSQSPRYKVAKRGQDVALRCDPISGHVSLFWYQQALGQGPEFLTYFQNEAQLDKSGLPSDRFFAERPEGSVSTLKIQRTQQEDSAVYLCASSLRIGDNEQFFGPGTRLTVL.

J is TRBJ1-5 and V is TRBV19; D not resolved. The CDR3 extends over 15 amino acids. V lost 1 base to trimming and J lost 7 bases, with 14 bases between them. The germline CDR1 and CDR2 sequences are LNHDA and SQIVND (reference sequence). The CDR3 bases are TGTGCCAGTAGTATAGTTGGCAGAACGCGACAGCCCCAGCATTTT. Translating it yields CASSIVGRTRQPQHF.

The chain has TRBV5-8 and TRBJ2-5; D remains unclear. Trimming shortened V by 1 base and J by 4 bases, and 5 bases separated the two germline ends. The germline CDR1 and CDR2 sequences are SGHTS and YDEGEE. This CDR3 is 12 amino acids long. CDR3 region: CASSLWGETQYF. Written as DNA, the CDR3 is TGTGCCAGCAGCTTGTGGGGAGAGACCCAGTACTTC.

The V gene is TRBV18, the J gene TRBJ2-1; no firm D call. V lost 3 bases and J lost 13, with 13 bases in between. The germline gives CDR1 KGHSH, CDR2 LQKENI. This CDR3 comprises 12 residues. The CDR3 coding sequence is TGTGCCAGCTCACCGAGTTACGCGGTACAGTTCTTC. It specifies CASSPSYAVQFF.

The sample holds a few counts of this clone. The CDR3 spells CASSLEPSGRRDTQYF. CDR3 nucleotides: TGTGCCAGCAGCTTAGAGCCTAGCGGACGCAGGGATACGCAGTATTTT. The rearrangement joins TRBV7-8 to TRBJ2-3, with 7 bases matching TRBD2. There are 16 residues in the CDR3. V was pared by 1 base and J by 6 bases, with 10 bases of the junction left unmatched. Per the germline V gene, CDR1 is SGHVS and CDR2 is FQNEAQ.

The chain couples TRBV14 to TRBJ1-1, with TRBD1 as a possible D gene (6 bases). Germline V gene data show CDR1 as SGHDN and CDR2 as FVKESK. The CDR3 is 13 residues long. V shed 6 bases and J shed 3 bases, with 11 bases lying between them. DNA for the CDR3: TGTGCCAGCAGTTGGGGGCGCGACACTGAAGCTTTCTTT. Protein product: CASSWGRDTEAFF.

The rearrangement joins TRBV7-8 to TRBJ2-7; tentative D call: TRBD2 (5 bases). V was clipped by 5 bases and J by 2 bases, with 16 bases between them. There are 15 residues in the CDR3. Germline V lookup: CDR1 SGHVS, CDR2 FQNEAQ. The CDR3 DNA follows: TGTGCCAGCAGCGCCCTGGCGCGGGTGACCTACGAGCAGTACTTC. Residues: CASSALARVTYEQYF.

The V call is TRBV7-2, the J call TRBJ2-7; no firm D call. CDR1 and CDR2 (germline): SGHTA, FQGNSA. This CDR3 comprises 11 residues. V lost 4 bases and J 6 bases, leaving 7 bases between the germline ends. CDR3 sequence: CASSSSTEQYF. CDR3 coding DNA: TGTGCCAGCAGCTCCAGTACCGAGCAGTACTTC.

The chain joins TRBV10-3 to TRBJ2-7; 9 bases agree with TRBD1. CDR1 and CDR2 from the germline V gene are ENHRY and SYGVKD. Trimming at V came to 10 bases and at J to 7 bases, leaving 14 bases not matched to a gene. This CDR3 has 14 residues. The DNA for the CDR3 is TGTGCCACCCATCCCGGACAGGGGCAGAGGGAGCAGTACTTC. As protein: CATHPGQGQREQYF.

The sample holds one count of this clone. The chain links TRBV29-1 to TRBJ2-2; TRBD1 might be the D (6 bases). The CDR3 is 16 amino acids. V was shortened by 7 bases and J by 0 bases, with 18 bases between the two germline ends. CDR1 and CDR2 from the germline V gene are SQVTM and ANQGSEA. The CDR3 bases are TGCAGCGCCGCAACCGGACAGAGCGCGAACACCGGGGAGCTGTTTTTT. Translating it yields CSAATGQSANTGELFF.

The chain uses TRBV9 and TRBJ1-1, with 8 bases lining up with TRBD1. With V trimmed by 0 bases and J by 8 bases, 6 bases remained unmatched. Germline V gene lookup returns CDR1 SGDLS and CDR2 YYNGEE. CDR3 size: 14 residues. The CDR3 reads CASSVASGGSEAFF. Here the CDR3 DNA reads TGTGCCAGCAGCGTAGCCTCAGGGGGCTCGGAAGCTTTCTTT.

The chain carries TRBV19 and TRBJ2-1; D remains unclear. The CDR3 sequence is 14 residues long. The V gene lost 4 bases and the J gene lost 2 bases, with 9 bases spanning the gap. CDR1 is LNHDA, CDR2 SQIVND, per germline (reference sequence). In nucleotides, the CDR3 is TGTGCCAGTAGTAGCCTAGTTGCCTACAATGAGCAGTTCTTC. It encodes CASSSLVAYNEQFF.

The chain combines TRBV2 with TRBJ1-5; 8 bases fit TRBD1. CDR1 is SNHLY and CDR2 is FYNNEI in the germline V gene. The trim removed 6 bases at V and 2 bases at J, leaving 15 bases unmatched. The CDR3 consists of 18 residues. CDR3 residues: CASRGSWAGGRGNQPQHF. The CDR3 coding sequence is TGTGCCAGCAGAGGCTCCTGGGCAGGGGGCAGAGGCAATCAGCCCCAGCATTTT.

The genes are TRBV6-1 and TRBJ2-3, with 12 positions matching TRBD2. V lost 6 bases to trimming and J lost 6 bases; unmatched junction nucleotides: 7. The CDR3 is 15 amino acids. Per the germline V gene, CDR1 is MNHNS and CDR2 is SASEGT. CDR3 in DNA: TGTGCCAGCAGGCTAGCGGGAGGGCCGGCCGATACGCAGTATTTT. Protein sequence: CASRLAGGPADTQYF.

This clone was seen only a few times. J is TRBJ1-1 and V is TRBV27; 7 bases agree with TRBD1. Germline V lookup: CDR1 MNHEY, CDR2 SMNVEV (reference sequence). This CDR3 is built from 14 residues. With 2 bases clipped from V and 1 base from J, the junction kept 1 base outside the gene matches. This CDR3 is CASSLTGANTEAFF. Written as DNA, the CDR3 is TGTGCCAGCAGTTTAACAGGGGCGAACACTGAAGCTTTCTTT.

This clone turned up a few times. The chain employs TRBV10-3 and TRBJ1-1; no definite D call. V was cut by 6 bases and J by 2 bases, with 7 bases left in between. The germline V gene encodes CDR1 ENHRY and CDR2 SYGVKD. The CDR3 length is 12 residues. CDR3 coding DNA: TGTGCCATCAGAGTGGATAACACTGAAGCTTTCTTT. Translating gives CAIRVDNTEAFF.

This clone was seen only once. V usage is TRBV25-1 and J usage is TRBJ2-5; TRBD1 aligns across 11 bases. The CDR3 runs to 16 residues. V trimming: 6 bases; J trimming: 6 bases; junction bases outside the gene matches: 12. Germline V gene data show CDR1 as MGHDK and CDR2 as SYGVNS. CDR3 in DNA: TGTGCCAGCAGGCAATCCGGGACAGGGGGATGGAAGACCCAGTACTTC. As protein: CASRQSGTGGWKTQYF.